This T cell receptor beta chain was sequenced for a study of OX40 agonist ivuxolimab in advanced cancers. Whole-study context: Hepatocellular carcinoma, melanoma, renal cell or head and neck cancer occurred in dose-escalation patients.

Individuals having autoimmune disease history or systemic immunosuppression were not enrolled. Libraries were prepared by immunoSEQ multiplex PCR; TCRdb keeps only in-frame clonotypes and omits some of them. The sample lists some 57,000 clones, around 92% occurring once. Study-wide findings and caveats: Average numbers of expanded clones were greater in CD8+ T cells than in CD4+. Dose levels from 0.1 to 3.0 mg/kg saw CD4+ and CD8+ blood T cells expand clonally by week 6.

Germline V gene lookup returns CDR1 SGHTS and CDR2 YDEGEE. Between the trimmed V and J ends, which lost 2 bases and 0 bases, there was a span of 15 bases. This CDR3 is 17 amino acids long. Comment on this clone: Its antigen is still unknown.

V is TRBV5-8 and J is TRBJ2-1; TRBD2 might be the D (5 bases). The TCR sequence derives from an adult with an advanced solid tumor such as melanoma, head and neck, liver or kidney cancer. Sequenced here: CD4+ or CD8+ T cells sorted from blood, sampled in a trial of the OX40 agonist ivuxolimab. The CDR3 nucleotides read TGTGCCAGCAGCTTCGGAAGGCGGAGGAGCTCCTACAATGAGCAGTTCTTC. This encodes CASSFGRRRSSYNEQFF.